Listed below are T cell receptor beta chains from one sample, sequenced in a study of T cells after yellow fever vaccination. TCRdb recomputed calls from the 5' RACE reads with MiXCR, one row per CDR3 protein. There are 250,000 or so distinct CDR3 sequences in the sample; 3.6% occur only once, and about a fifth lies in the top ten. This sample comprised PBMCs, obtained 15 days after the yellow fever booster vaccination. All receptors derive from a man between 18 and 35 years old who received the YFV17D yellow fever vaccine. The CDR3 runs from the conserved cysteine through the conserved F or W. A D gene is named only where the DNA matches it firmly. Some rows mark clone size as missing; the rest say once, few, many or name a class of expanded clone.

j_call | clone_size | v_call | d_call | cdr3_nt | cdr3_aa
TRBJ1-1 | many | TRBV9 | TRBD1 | TGTGCCAGCAGGCCTCGGGACAGATTGAACACTGAAGCTTTCTTT | CASRPRDRLNTEAFF
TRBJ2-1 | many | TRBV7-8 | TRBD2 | TGTGCCAGCAGCCCTCCAACTGGGACTACCCGAAATGAGCAGTTCTTC | CASSPPTGTTRNEQFF
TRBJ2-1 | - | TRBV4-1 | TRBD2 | TGCGCCAGCCGACTAGCGGGGGGTAGGAGCTCCTACAATGAGCAGTTCTTC | CASRLAGGRSSYNEQFF
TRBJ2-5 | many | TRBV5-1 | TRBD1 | TGCGCCAGCAGCGGAACCGGGACAGGGGGGGCGGAGACCCAGTACTTC | CASSGTGTGGAETQYF
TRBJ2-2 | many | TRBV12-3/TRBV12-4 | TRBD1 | TGTGCCAGCAGTTTGGTAGGGGGCGAGGTCGGGGAGCTGTTTTTT | CASSLVGGEVGELFF
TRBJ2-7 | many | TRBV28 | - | TGTGCCAGCAGTCCTCTTTACGACGGCTACGAGCAGTACTTC | CASSPLYDGYEQYF
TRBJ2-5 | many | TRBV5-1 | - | TGCGCCAGCAGCTTACGGGGGTACCAAGAGACCCAGTACTTC | CASSLRGYQETQYF
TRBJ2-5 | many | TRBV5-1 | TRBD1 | TGCGCCAGCAGCCCTCCGGGGACAGGGGGCCAAGAGACCCAGTACTTC | CASSPPGTGGQETQYF
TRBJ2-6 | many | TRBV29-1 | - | TGCAGCGTTGGCGGTGGGGCCAACGTCCTGACTTTC | CSVGGGANVLTF
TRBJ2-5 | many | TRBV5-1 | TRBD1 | TGCGCCAGCAGCACTGGACAGGGGTCATGGGAGACCCAGTACTTC | CASSTGQGSWETQYF
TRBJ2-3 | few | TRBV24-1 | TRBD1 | TGTGCCACCAGTGATCCAGGGGGCGTAAGCACAGATACGCAGTATTTT | CATSDPGGVSTDTQYF